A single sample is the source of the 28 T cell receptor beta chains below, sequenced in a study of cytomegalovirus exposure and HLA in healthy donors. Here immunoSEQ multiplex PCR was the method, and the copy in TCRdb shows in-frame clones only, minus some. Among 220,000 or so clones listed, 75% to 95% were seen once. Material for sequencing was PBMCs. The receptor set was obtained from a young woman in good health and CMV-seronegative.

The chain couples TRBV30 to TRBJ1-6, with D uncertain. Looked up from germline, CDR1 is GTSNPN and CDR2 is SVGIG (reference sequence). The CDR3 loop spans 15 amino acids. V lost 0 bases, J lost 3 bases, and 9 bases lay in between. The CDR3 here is CAWSVLSLYNSPLHF. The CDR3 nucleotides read TGTGCCTGGAGTGTTCTCAGTCTCTATAATTCACCCCTCCACTTT.

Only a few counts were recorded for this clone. This CDR3 reads CASSLDGHYGYTF. The CDR3 DNA reads TGTGCCAGCAGCTTAGATGGCCACTATGGCTACACCTTC. The gene calls are TRBV7-3 and TRBJ1-2, with D unclear. Trimming took off 2 bases at V and 3 bases at J, with 7 bases between the two ends. The length of the CDR3 is 13 residues. CDR1 SGHTA and CDR2 FQGTGA come from the germline V gene. Looking up the rest from reference TRBV7-3 and TRBJ1-2 gives the full variable domain: GAGVSQTPSNKVTEKGKYVELRCDPISGHTALYWYRQSLGQGPEFLIYFQGTGAADDSGLPNDRFFAVRPEGSVSTLKIQRTERGDSAVYLCASSLDGHYGYTFGSGTRLTVV.

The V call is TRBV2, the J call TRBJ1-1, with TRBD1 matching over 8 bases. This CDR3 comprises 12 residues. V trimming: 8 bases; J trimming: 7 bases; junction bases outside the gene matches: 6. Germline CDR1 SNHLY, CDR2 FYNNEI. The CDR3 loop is CASADREIEAFF. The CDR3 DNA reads TGTGCCAGCGCGGACAGGGAGATTGAAGCTTTCTTT.

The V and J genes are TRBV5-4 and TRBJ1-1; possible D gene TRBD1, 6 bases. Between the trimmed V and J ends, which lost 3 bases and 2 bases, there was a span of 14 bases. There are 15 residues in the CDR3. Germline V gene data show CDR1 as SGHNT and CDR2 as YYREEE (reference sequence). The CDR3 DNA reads TGTGCCAGCAGCTCACAGGGAACCCCTAACACTGAAGCTTTCTTT. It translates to CASSSQGTPNTEAFF.

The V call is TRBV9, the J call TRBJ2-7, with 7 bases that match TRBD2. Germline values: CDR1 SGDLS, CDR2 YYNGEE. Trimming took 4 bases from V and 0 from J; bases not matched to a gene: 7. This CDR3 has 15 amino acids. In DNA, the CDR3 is TGTGCCAGCAGCACCCAGCTAGCGGACTCCTACGAGCAGTACTTC. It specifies CASSTQLADSYEQYF.

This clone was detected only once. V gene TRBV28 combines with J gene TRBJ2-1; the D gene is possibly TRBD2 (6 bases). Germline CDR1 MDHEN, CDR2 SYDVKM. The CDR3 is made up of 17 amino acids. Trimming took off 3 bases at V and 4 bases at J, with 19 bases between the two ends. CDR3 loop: CASSFVAGSPTYNEQFF. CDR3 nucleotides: TGTGCCAGCAGTTTTGTGGCGGGATCGCCGACTTACAATGAGCAGTTCTTC.

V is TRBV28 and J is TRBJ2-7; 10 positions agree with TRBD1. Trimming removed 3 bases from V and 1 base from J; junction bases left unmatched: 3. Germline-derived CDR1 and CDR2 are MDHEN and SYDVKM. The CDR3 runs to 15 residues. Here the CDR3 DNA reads TGTGCCAGCAGTTTCCCGGGACAGGGGTCCTACGAGCAGTACTTC. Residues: CASSFPGQGSYEQYF. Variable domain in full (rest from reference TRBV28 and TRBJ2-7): DVKVTQSSRYLVKRTGEKVFLECVQDMDHENMFWYRQDPGLGLRLIYFSYDVKMKEKGDIPEGYSVSREKKERFSLILESASTNQTSMYLCASSFPGQGSYEQYFGPGTRLTVT.

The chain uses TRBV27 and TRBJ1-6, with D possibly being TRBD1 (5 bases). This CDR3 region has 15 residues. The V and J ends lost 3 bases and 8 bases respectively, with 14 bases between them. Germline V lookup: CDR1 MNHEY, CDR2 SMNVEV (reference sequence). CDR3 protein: CASSFLGGRDSPLHF. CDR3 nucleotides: TGTGCCAGCAGTTTCTTGGGGGGTCGGGATTCACCCCTCCACTTT.

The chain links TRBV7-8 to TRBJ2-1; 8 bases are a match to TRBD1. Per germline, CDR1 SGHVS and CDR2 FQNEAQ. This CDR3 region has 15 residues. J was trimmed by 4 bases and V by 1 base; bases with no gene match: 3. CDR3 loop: CASSLVQGAYNEQFF. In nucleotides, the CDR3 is TGTGCCAGCAGCTTAGTGCAGGGGGCATACAATGAGCAGTTCTTC.

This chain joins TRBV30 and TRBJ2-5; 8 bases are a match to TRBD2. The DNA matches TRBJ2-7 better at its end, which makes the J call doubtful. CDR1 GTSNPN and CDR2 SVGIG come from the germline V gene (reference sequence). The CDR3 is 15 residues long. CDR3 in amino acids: CAWSFRGGVDYEQYF. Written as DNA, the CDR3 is TGTGCCTGGAGCTTCCGGGGGGGAGTGGACTACGAGCAGTACTTC.

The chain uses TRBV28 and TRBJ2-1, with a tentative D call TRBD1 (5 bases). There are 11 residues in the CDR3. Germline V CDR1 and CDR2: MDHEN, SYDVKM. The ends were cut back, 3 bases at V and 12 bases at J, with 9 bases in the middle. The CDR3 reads CASSLVGLQFF. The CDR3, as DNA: TGTGCCAGCAGTTTGGTGGGGCTGCAGTTCTTC.

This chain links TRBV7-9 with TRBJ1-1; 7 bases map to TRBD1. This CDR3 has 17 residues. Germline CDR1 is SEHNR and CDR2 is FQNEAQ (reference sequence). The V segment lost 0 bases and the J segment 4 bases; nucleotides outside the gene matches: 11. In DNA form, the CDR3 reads TGTGCCAGCAGCTTAGCGCTAAACAACAGGGGCGGCACTGAAGCTTTCTTT. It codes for CASSLALNNRGGTEAFF.

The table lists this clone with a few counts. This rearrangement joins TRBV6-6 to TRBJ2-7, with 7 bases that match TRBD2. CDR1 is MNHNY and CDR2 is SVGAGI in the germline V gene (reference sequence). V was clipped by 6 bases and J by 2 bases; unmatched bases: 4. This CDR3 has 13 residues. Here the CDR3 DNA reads TGTGCCAGCAGGCCGGGGGGAGCCTACGAGCAGTACTTC. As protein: CASRPGGAYEQYF.

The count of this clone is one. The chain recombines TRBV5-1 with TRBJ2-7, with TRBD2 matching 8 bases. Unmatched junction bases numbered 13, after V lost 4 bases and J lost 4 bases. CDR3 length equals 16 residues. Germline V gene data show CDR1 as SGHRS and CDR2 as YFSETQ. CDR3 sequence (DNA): TGCGCCAGCAGCCCAATACCGGGACTAGTTGGTTACGAGCAGTACTTC. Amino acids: CASSPIPGLVGYEQYF.

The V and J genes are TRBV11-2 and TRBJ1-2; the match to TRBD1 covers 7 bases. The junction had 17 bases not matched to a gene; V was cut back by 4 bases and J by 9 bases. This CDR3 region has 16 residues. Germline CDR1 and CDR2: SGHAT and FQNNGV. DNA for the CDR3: TGTGCCAGCAGCTCTACAAAATGGACAGGTCCTAGGAGCTACACCTTC. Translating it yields CASSSTKWTGPRSYTF.

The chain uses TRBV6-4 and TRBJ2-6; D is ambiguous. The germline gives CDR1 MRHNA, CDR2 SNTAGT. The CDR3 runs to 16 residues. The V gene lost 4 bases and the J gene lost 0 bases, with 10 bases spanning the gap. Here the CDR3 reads CASSGEIDSGANVLTF. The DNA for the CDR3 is TGTGCCAGCAGTGGCGAGATTGACTCTGGGGCCAACGTCCTGACTTTC.

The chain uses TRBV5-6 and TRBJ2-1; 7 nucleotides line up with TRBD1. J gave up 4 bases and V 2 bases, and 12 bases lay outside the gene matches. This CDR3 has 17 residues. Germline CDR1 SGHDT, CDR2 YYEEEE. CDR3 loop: CASSLSLQGLRYNEQFF. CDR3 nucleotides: TGTGCCAGCAGCTTATCGCTACAGGGGTTAAGGTACAATGAGCAGTTCTTC. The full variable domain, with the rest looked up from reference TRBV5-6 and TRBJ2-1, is DAGVTQSPTHLIKTRGQQVTLRCSPKSGHDTVSWYQQALGQGPQFIFQYYEEEERQRGNFPDRFSGHQFPNYSSELNVNALLLGDSALYLCASSLSLQGLRYNEQFFGPGTRLTVL.

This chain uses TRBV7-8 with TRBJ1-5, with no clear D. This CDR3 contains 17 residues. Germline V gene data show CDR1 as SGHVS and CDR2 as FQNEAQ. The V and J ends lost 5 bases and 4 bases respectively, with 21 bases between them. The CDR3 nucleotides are TGTGCCAGCAGCCCCCTGGTCGTGGGAGACAAAAATCAGCCCCAGCATTTT. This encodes CASSPLVVGDKNQPQHF.

Here the CDR3 DNA reads TGTGCCAGCATGGGGGGAAATACGCAGTATTTT. This encodes CASMGGNTQYF. The V gene is TRBV6-6, the J gene TRBJ2-3; tentative D call: TRBD2 (6 bases). The CDR3 extends over 11 amino acids. Germline CDR1 and CDR2: MNHNY and SVGAGI (reference sequence). Trimming stripped 7 bases from V and 7 bases from J, with 9 bases between.

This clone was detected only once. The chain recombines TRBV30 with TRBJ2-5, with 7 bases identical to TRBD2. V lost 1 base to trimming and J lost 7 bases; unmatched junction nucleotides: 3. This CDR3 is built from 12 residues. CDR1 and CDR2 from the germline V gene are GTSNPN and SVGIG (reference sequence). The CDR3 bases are TGTGCCTGGAGTGGAATAGCGGGGACCCAGTACTTC. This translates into CAWSGIAGTQYF. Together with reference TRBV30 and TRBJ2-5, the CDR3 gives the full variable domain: SQTIHQWPATLVQPVGSPLSLECTVEGTSNPNLYWYRQAAGRGLQLLFYSVGIGQISSEVPQNLSASRPQDRQFILSSKKLLLSDSGFYLCAWSGIAGTQYFGPGTRLLVL.

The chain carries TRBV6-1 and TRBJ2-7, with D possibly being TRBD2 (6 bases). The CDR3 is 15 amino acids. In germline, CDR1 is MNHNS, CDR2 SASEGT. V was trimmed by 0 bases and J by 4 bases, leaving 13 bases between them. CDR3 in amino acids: CASSEAKAGSYEQYF. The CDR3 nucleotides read TGTGCCAGCAGTGAAGCTAAGGCGGGATCATACGAGCAGTACTTC.

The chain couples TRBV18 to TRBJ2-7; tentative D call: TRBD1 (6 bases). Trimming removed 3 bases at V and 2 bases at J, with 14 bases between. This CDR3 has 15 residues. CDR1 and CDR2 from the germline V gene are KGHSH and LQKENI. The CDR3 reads CASSPAGVDPYEQYF. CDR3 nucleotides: TGTGCCAGCTCACCGGCAGGGGTGGATCCCTACGAGCAGTACTTC.

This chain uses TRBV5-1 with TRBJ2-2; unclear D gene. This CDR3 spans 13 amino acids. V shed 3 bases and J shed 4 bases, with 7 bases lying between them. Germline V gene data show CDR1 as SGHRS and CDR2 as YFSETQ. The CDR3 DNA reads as TGCGCCAGCAGCTCCCCGGTCACCGGGGAGCTGTTTTTT. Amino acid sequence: CASSSPVTGELFF.

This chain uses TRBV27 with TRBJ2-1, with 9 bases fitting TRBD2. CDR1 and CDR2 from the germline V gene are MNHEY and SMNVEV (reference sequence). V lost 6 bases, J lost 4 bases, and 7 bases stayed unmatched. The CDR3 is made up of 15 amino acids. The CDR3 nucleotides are TGTGCCAGCAGGGTAGCGGGAGCGGTGTACAATGAGCAGTTCTTC. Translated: CASRVAGAVYNEQFF.

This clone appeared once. The CDR3 region is CASASGRYEQYF. Written as DNA, the CDR3 is TGTGCCAGCGCTAGCGGGAGGTACGAGCAGTACTTC. The chain recombines TRBV2 with TRBJ2-7; TRBD2 agrees at 11 bases. Germline lookup yields CDR1 SNHLY and CDR2 FYNNEI. This CDR3 is 12 amino acids long. Germline trimming cut 8 bases from V and 4 bases from J; bases unmatched to any gene: 1.

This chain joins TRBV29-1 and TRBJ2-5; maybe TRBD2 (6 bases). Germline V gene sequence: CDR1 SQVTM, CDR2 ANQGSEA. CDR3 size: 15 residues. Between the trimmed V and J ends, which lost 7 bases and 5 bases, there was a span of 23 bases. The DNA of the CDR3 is TGCAGCGGTACCGGGGGACGGGGCCTCAGGGAGACCCAGTACTTC. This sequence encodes CSGTGGRGLRETQYF.

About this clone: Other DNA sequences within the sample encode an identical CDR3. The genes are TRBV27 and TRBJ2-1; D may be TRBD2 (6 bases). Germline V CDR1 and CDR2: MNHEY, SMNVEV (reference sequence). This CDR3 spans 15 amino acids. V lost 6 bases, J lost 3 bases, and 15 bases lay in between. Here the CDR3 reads CASSPGTGVYNEQFF. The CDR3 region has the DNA TGTGCCAGCAGCCCCGGGACGGGGGTCTACAATGAGCAGTTCTTC.

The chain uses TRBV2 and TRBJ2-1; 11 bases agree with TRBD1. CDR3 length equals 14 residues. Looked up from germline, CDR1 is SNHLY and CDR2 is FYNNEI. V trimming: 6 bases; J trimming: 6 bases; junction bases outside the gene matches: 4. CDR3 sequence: CASRGTGGINEQFF. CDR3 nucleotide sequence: TGTGCCAGCAGAGGGACAGGGGGAATCAATGAGCAGTTCTTC.